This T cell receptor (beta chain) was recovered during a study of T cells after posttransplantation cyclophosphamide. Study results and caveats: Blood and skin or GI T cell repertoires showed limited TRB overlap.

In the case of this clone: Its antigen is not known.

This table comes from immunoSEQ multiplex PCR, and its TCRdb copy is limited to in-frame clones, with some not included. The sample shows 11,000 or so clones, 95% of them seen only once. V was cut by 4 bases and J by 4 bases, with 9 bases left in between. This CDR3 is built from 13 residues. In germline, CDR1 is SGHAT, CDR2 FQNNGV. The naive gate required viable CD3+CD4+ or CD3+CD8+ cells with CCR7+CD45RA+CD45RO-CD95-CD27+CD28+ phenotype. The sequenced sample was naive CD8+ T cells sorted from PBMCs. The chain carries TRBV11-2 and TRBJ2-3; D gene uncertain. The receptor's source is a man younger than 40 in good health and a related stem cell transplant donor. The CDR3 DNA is TGTGCCAGCAGCTCGAACGCGGCAGATACGCAGTATTTT. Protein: CASSSNAADTQYF.